This TCR beta chain appears in the sequencing data of a study of blood T cell repertoires in COVID-19. Study as a whole: PBMCs, B-cell-depleted T cells, or T cells provided the cDNA or gDNA that made up the material.

Germline CDR1 and CDR2: MDHEN and SYDVKM. This CDR3 is 13 amino acids long. V was clipped by 3 bases and J by 7 bases; unmatched bases: 5. All enrollees were about 18 to 89 years old and from fewer than 30 US areas. Cohort allocation depended upon clinical history that participants reported. In the original workflow: Quantification of nucleated cells was approximated via reference gene primer amplification. The method was immunoSEQ multiplex PCR; TCRdb's version includes in-frame clones alone and lacks a portion of them. That table gives V, J and clone size, and the DNA gave D and trimming. The sample shows around 260,000 clones, around 80% of them seen only once. This clone was detected only a few times. Other nucleotide sequences from this sample produce the same CDR3.

The chain has TRBV28 and TRBJ2-7; TRBD1 matches 8 bases. The sequence was obtained from a young man with acute COVID-19. What was sequenced was PBMCs or T cells enriched from blood (not recorded which). As DNA, the CDR3 is TGTGCCAGCAGTTTGAGGACAGGGCGGGAGCAGTACGTC. Residues: CASSLRTGREQYV.